This T cell receptor beta chain appears in the sequencing data of a study of regulatory and conventional T cells in RAG deficiency (TCRdb year 2017). With respect to the entire study: The study used high-throughput TCR beta sequencing to compare repertoire diversity and composition of Treg, conventional CD4+ and CD8+ T cells between RAG-deficient patients and healthy controls. Paper-wide results and their limitations: Rather than being bona fide Treg cells, the sorted CD25-high CD127-low cells in Omenn syndrome patients may represent peripherally activated cells. Compared with controls, Omenn syndrome and CID/AS patients had about 100-fold fewer unique TCR beta sequences in Treg cells, whereas the reduction in the other subsets was around 9.4-fold. RAG-deficient patients showed markedly lower Shannon entropy and higher Simpson indices than control T-cell subpopulations. All patient T-cell subsets had shorter CDR3 lengths; Omenn syndrome patients showed >80% Treg-Tconv repertoire overlap at nucleotide and amino acid level. Some T-cell subset analyses were not performed for some subjects.

Libraries were prepared through the immunoSEQ multiplex PCR assay. Rearranged TCR beta chain products were amplified from genomic DNA of sorted T-cell subsets and sequenced. As for the original processing: Shannon entropy and Simpson indices were used to measure how diverse the repertoire of productive TCR beta rearrangements was. Clonal expansion was assessed using the summed frequency of the 100 most abundant productive TCR beta clonotypes among total reads. A self-reactivity index based on amino acid usage at CDR3beta positions 6 and 7 was applied to the TRB repertoires. Two-way ANOVA was applied to the repertoire analyses, whereas Student t or Mann-Whitney tests were applied to the flow cytometric analyses. TCRdb stores this immuneACCESS table with in-frame sequences only. Part of the clones is absent; in the studies checked, under half of the shortfall reflects unresolved V genes, and no reason is known for the rest. V and J calls and clone size are given by that table; D and trimming were obtained from the DNA. For this sample the table gives roughly 45,000 clones, of which approximately 90% were detected only once. The top ten hold 0.45% to 0.6% of the sample.

V is clipped by 5 bases and J by 7 bases, and the sequence between their germline boundaries is 14 bases long. There are 13 amino acids in the CDR3, from cysteine to phenylalanine inclusive. Just the 39-base CDR3 DNA is kept, in frame starting at base 1. Per the germline V gene, MDHEN is the CDR1 and SYDVKM is the CDR2. Conventional CD4+ T cells were purified from blood as CD25-low CD127-high cells before genomic DNA extraction. Several healthy control donors were used as the comparison group for repertoire analyses. A remark on this clone: Its binding antigen is unknown. Base qualities are not recorded, but no much larger clone differs from it by a single base.

This sample was also put to use in a study of regulatory T cells. As the second study states: The multiplex PCR used 52 forward TRBV primers and 13 reverse TRBJ primers, with assay-based and computational corrections for amplification bias. Restricted unique TRB V-J pairs and skewed V and J gene usage were observed in patient repertoires, most markedly in regulatory T cells. Between CD3G-deficient patients and healthy controls, the study compared T-cell receptor beta repertoires in sorted regulatory T cells, conventional CD4+ T cells and CD8+ T cells. Ficoll density separation was used to isolate peripheral blood mononuclear cells. Rearranged TRB loci were amplified from genomic DNA by multiplex PCR within the immunoSEQ assay. An Illumina HiSeq platform was used to sequence the TRB amplicons. Custom algorithms error-filtered the raw sequences and aligned the raw sequences to reference gene sequences, after which the immunoSEQ online tools were used for analysis. The frequencies of productive and nonproductive TRB rearrangements were evaluated among unique sequences as well as among total sequences. Group comparisons used t tests, Mann-Whitney tests or two-way ANOVA run in Prism software.

The sample comprised CD4+ effector T cells sorted from blood. The rearranged segments are TRBV28 and TRBJ1-2; a tentative D call is TRBD1 (5 bases match). The clonotype was recovered from a human donor in good health. Here is the DNA: TGTGCCAGCAGTATGGACATGGTCGGTGGCTACACCTTC. It encodes CASSMDMVGGYTF.